This entry lists 32 T cell receptor beta chains sequenced from one sample in a study of human T cells and chemical hapten exposure. As for time point: patch test 2, 6 weeks after DPC sensitization. The treatment here: therapeutic diphenylcyclopropenone sensitization with weekly scalp DPC. TCRdb ran MiXCR on the RACE reads and lists one entry per CDR3 protein. The sample lists approximately 25,000 distinct CDR3 sequences; 8.5% to 9.5% were seen once. This specimen consisted of whole blood, obtained in connection with sensitization to the hapten diphenylcyclopropenone (DPC). These receptors all come from a young man with alopecia areata. Some clones in this sample may be carry-over from other donors' samples.

This clonotype was detected a few times. The chain joins TRBV29-1 to TRBJ2-2; tentative D call: TRBD2 (6 bases). CDR1 is SQVTM, CDR2 ANQGSEA, per germline. The length of the CDR3 is 13 residues. Trimming left V 6 bases short and J 4 bases short, with 12 bases between. For the CDR3, the DNA is TGCAGCGTCCTCGGGAGAGGCACCGGGGAGCTGTTTTTT. It specifies CSVLGRGTGELFF.

This clonotype came up many times. The CDR3 DNA follows: TGTGCCAGCAGTCGGACGGCTCCCCAGGGGGGCGAGCAGTACTTC. Residues: CASSRTAPQGGEQYF. The chain employs TRBV7-6 and TRBJ2-7; D is perhaps TRBD1 (7 bases). Looked up from germline, CDR1 is SGHVS and CDR2 is FNYEAQ. The CDR3 is 15 residues long. The ends were cut back, 6 bases at V and 6 bases at J, with 21 bases in the middle. Combining the CDR3 with reference TRBV7-6 and TRBJ2-7 gives the whole variable domain GAGVSQSPRYKVTKRGQDVALRCDPISGHVSLYWYRQALGQGPEFLTYFNYEAQQDKSGLPNDRFSAERPEGSISTLTIQRTEQRDSAMYRCASSRTAPQGGEQYFGPGTRLTVT.

The chain combines TRBV20-1 with TRBJ2-1, with D tentatively TRBD1 or TRBD2 (6 bases each). Germline values: CDR1 DFQATT, CDR2 SNEGSKA (reference sequence). The CDR3 consists of 16 residues. Trimming took off 0 bases at V and 3 bases at J, with 15 bases between the two ends. As DNA, the CDR3 is TGCAGTGCTAGAGATCTAGGGGGGTCAGTCTACAATGAGCAGTTCTTC. It is translated as CSARDLGGSVYNEQFF.

The rearrangement links TRBV7-2 to TRBJ2-3; 9 positions match TRBD2. V trimming: 5 bases; J trimming: 5 bases; junction bases outside the gene matches: 11. This CDR3 contains 16 residues. CDR1 and CDR2 from the germline V gene are SGHTA and FQGNSA. In DNA form, the CDR3 reads TGTGCCAGCAGCCACCAGGCGGGGGGGCCGGAAGATACGCAGTATTTT. The encoded protein is CASSHQAGGPEDTQYF.

V usage is TRBV14 and J usage is TRBJ2-3, with a possible D match to TRBD2 (5 bases). Germline V gene data show CDR1 as SGHDN and CDR2 as FVKESK. There are 17 residues in the CDR3. Trimming removed 2 bases from V and 4 bases from J, with 19 bases in between. The CDR3 reads CASSQPRRLAGSDTQYF. As DNA, the CDR3 is TGTGCCAGCAGCCAACCCCGGCGGCTAGCCGGTTCAGATACGCAGTATTTT.

This clonotype has only a few counts. The rearrangement joins TRBV18 to TRBJ2-1; TRBD2 might be the D (6 bases). The CDR3 is 15 residues long. The V end lost 1 base, the J end lost 7 bases, and 14 bases lay between the germline ends. Germline CDR1 KGHSH, CDR2 LQKENI. The CDR3: CASSPRDGGTNEQFF. The CDR3 DNA is TGTGCCAGCTCACCACGTGACGGGGGTACGAATGAGCAGTTCTTC.

In this sample, this clonotype turned up many times. The J gene is TRBJ1-3, the V gene TRBV5-1, with TRBD1 matching over 7 bases. The CDR3 runs to 16 residues. CDR1 SGHRS and CDR2 YFSETQ come from the germline V gene. With V trimmed by 4 bases and J by 0 bases, 7 bases remained unmatched. The CDR3 region is CASSPGQTYSGNTIYF. The CDR3 bases are TGCGCCAGCAGCCCGGGACAGACATACTCTGGAAACACCATATATTTT.

The chain has TRBV18 and TRBJ1-1, with D possibly TRBD1 on 5 matching bases. The V gene lost 3 bases and the J gene lost 1 base, with 9 bases spanning the gap. The CDR3 contains 14 residues. Germline CDR1 KGHSH, CDR2 LQKENI. The CDR3 bases are TGTGCCAGCTCACCGGGGCAGGGGAACACTGAAGCTTTCTTT. Translation gives CASSPGQGNTEAFF.

At least ten counts were recorded for this clonotype. This chain connects TRBV2 to TRBJ2-2, with TRBD2 as a possible D gene (5 bases). CDR1 is SNHLY, CDR2 FYNNEI, per germline. The length of the CDR3 is 15 residues. Trimming took off 6 bases at V and 6 bases at J, with 17 bases between the two ends. The CDR3 nucleotides read TGTGCCAGCAGCGAACGGGATCCAAGGGCCGGGGAGCTGTTTTTT. It encodes CASSERDPRAGELFF.

Many counts were recorded for this clonotype. V and J are TRBV6-6 and TRBJ2-5; perhaps TRBD1 as D (5 bases). Trimming shortened V by 2 bases and J by 1 base, and 11 bases separated the two germline ends. The CDR3 consists of 15 residues. Germline loops: CDR1 MNHNY, CDR2 SVGAGI (reference sequence). The CDR3 bases are TGTGCCAGCAGTTACACGGGTAGGGGCCAAGAGACCCAGTACTTC. Encoded protein: CASSYTGRGQETQYF.

This clonotype was counted only a few times. This sequence joins TRBV10-2 and TRBJ2-4; 7 positions agree with TRBD2. CDR3 length: 14 amino acids. Per the germline V gene, CDR1 is WSHSY and CDR2 is SAAADI. Trimming cost V 6 bases and J 1 base; bases outside gene matches: 3. In DNA, the CDR3 is TGCGCCAGCAGCGGACTAGAGGCCAAAAACATTCAGTACTTC. Residues: CASSGLEAKNIQYF.

There are many counts of this clonotype. This chain connects TRBV2 to TRBJ2-2, with D unclear. V lost 8 bases, J lost 5 bases, and 18 bases lay in between. Germline CDR1 SNHLY, CDR2 FYNNEI. The CDR3 runs 15 residues. The CDR3 loop reads CASSRVEVSTGELFF. In DNA form, the CDR3 reads TGTGCCAGCTCCCGGGTAGAAGTATCAACCGGGGAGCTGTTTTTT.

This clonotype has just a few counts. The V gene is TRBV5-1, the J gene TRBJ2-5; 9 nucleotides match TRBD1. V lost 0 bases to trimming and J lost 1 base; unmatched junction nucleotides: 7. The germline V gene encodes CDR1 SGHRS and CDR2 YFSETQ. The CDR3 totals 17 residues. The DNA of the CDR3 is TGCGCCAGCAGCTTGGCCACGGGGACAGGGACCCAAGAGACCCAGTACTTC. It encodes CASSLATGTGTQETQYF.

This clonotype was seen repeatedly, ten times or more. The genes are TRBV5-1 and TRBJ2-7; 10 nucleotides line up with TRBD1. V lost 4 bases, J lost 4 bases, and 8 bases stayed unmatched. Germline CDR1 is SGHRS and CDR2 is YFSETQ. The CDR3 extends over 15 amino acids. The CDR3 protein is CASSPTTGGWYEQYF. The CDR3 DNA sequence: TGCGCCAGCAGCCCTACGACAGGGGGCTGGTACGAGCAGTACTTC.

This clonotype turned up a few times. The J gene is TRBJ1-2, the V gene TRBV18; 8 bases align to TRBD1. The germline CDR1 and CDR2 sequences are KGHSH and LQKENI. This CDR3 region has 15 residues. V lost 4 bases to trimming and J lost 0 bases; unmatched junction nucleotides: 4. CDR3 loop: CASSQGQGSNYGYTF. The CDR3 DNA sequence: TGTGCCAGCTCACAAGGACAGGGTTCTAACTATGGCTACACCTTC.

J is TRBJ2-3 and V is TRBV11-2; D not certain. V was shortened by 5 bases and J by 4 bases, with 10 bases between the two germline ends. The CDR3 extends over 13 amino acids. The germline V gene encodes CDR1 SGHAT and CDR2 FQNNGV. The CDR3 bases are TGTGCCAGCAGCACGGGCCCCCCAGATACGCAGTATTTT. This encodes CASSTGPPDTQYF.

This clonotype was counted a few times. V and J are TRBV27 and TRBJ1-2; D is possibly TRBD1 (5 bases). Germline CDR1 MNHEY, CDR2 SMNVEV (reference sequence). The CDR3 runs to 14 residues. The CDR3 nucleotides are TGTGCATCGAAGGGAGGGGAAGCTAACTATGGCTACACCTTC. Translated: CASKGGEANYGYTF.

This clonotype has ten or more counts. V is TRBV2 and J is TRBJ2-1; TRBD1 is a possible D gene (6 bases). The length of the CDR3 is 16 residues. The germline V and J ends were trimmed by 8 bases and 5 bases, with 22 bases remaining between them. Germline assignment: CDR1 SNHLY and CDR2 FYNNEI. CDR3 nucleotides: TGTGCCAGCGAACCCCACGGAACAGGGACGGACAATGAGCAGTTCTTC. Protein: CASEPHGTGTDNEQFF. The whole variable domain, remainder taken from reference TRBV2 and TRBJ2-1, is EPEVTQTPSHQVTQMGQEVILRCVPISNHLYFYWYRQILGQKVEFLVSFYNNEISEKSEIFDDQFSVERPDGSNFTLKIRSTKLEDSAMYFCASEPHGTGTDNEQFFGPGTRLTVL.

This clonotype was observed a handful of times. The J gene is TRBJ2-3, the V gene TRBV3-1; 8 positions agree with TRBD2. Germline V gene sequence: CDR1 LGHDT, CDR2 YNNKEL (reference sequence). The CDR3 is made up of 14 amino acids. Losses at the gene ends were 4 bases for V and 3 bases for J; bases not matched to a gene: 3. The CDR3 DNA follows: TGTGCCAGCAGCCTCGGACTAGCAACAGATACGCAGTATTTT. Amino acids: CASSLGLATDTQYF.

Many counts were recorded for this clonotype. The rearrangement uses TRBV7-9 and TRBJ1-1; D ambiguous. This CDR3 is 15 amino acids long. The germline CDR1 and CDR2 sequences are SEHNR and FQNEAQ (reference sequence). V shed 1 base and J shed 3 bases, with 12 bases lying between them. CDR3 protein: CASSLGWGEYTEAFF. Written as DNA, the CDR3 is TGTGCCAGCAGCTTAGGATGGGGAGAGTACACTGAAGCTTTCTTT.

There are many counts of this clonotype. The rearrangement uses TRBV18 and TRBJ1-1, with TRBD1 as a possible D gene (5 bases). The CDR3 is made up of 14 amino acids. The V end was cut by 6 bases, the J end by 1 base, with 12 bases between. Germline CDR1 reads KGHSH; CDR2 reads LQKENI. CDR3 bases: TGTGCCAGCTCCCCCGCCCAGGGGAACACTGAAGCTTTCTTT. Its protein is CASSPAQGNTEAFF.

V usage is TRBV5-1 and J usage is TRBJ2-3, with D tentatively TRBD1 (6 bases). CDR3 length: 14 amino acids. V was trimmed by 3 bases and J by 0 bases, leaving 8 bases between them. Germline lookup yields CDR1 SGHRS and CDR2 YFSETQ. As DNA, the CDR3 is TGCGCCAGCAGCTCGGACAGTAGCACAGATACGCAGTATTTT. It translates to CASSSDSSTDTQYF.

A few counts support this clonotype. The chain carries TRBV20-1 and TRBJ2-3, with D perhaps matching TRBD1 (5 bases). The length of the CDR3 is 14 residues. V was clipped by 0 bases and J by 4 bases, with 11 bases between them. Germline CDR1 and CDR2: DFQATT and SNEGSKA (reference sequence). The DNA of the CDR3 is TGCAGTGCTAGAGATACGGTAGGGGCAGATACGCAGTATTTT. It yields the protein CSARDTVGADTQYF.

This clonotype has a count of ten or more. This rearrangement joins TRBV12-3 or TRBV12-4 to TRBJ1-6, with D unresolved. CDR3 length: 13 residues. Trimming removed 1 base at V and 10 bases at J, with 8 bases between. CDR3 sequence (DNA): TGTGCCAGCAGTTTAGAGGAGAGGTCACCCCTCCACTTT. It codes for CASSLEERSPLHF.

The gene calls are TRBV9 and TRBJ1-5; D remains unclear. The CDR3 runs 15 residues. The germline V gene encodes CDR1 SGDLS and CDR2 YYNGEE. V lost 3 bases and J lost 1, with 11 bases in between. Here the CDR3 reads CASSEGFGSNQPQHF. The CDR3 region has the DNA TGTGCCAGCAGCGAAGGTTTTGGAAGCAATCAGCCCCAGCATTTT.

At least ten counts were recorded for this clonotype. The chain uses TRBV18 and TRBJ1-5; TRBD1 might be the D (5 bases). Trimming removed 2 bases at V and 1 base at J, with 6 bases between. CDR1 and CDR2 from the germline V gene are KGHSH and LQKENI. The CDR3 loop spans 14 amino acids. DNA for the CDR3: TGTGCCAGCTCACCAGGGGCAAGCAATCAGCCCCAGCATTTT. Translated: CASSPGASNQPQHF.

This clonotype was seen many times. This sequence joins TRBV13 and TRBJ2-3; D tentatively reads TRBD1 or TRBD2 (5 bases each). V was cut by 5 bases and J by 0 bases, with 15 bases left in between. CDR3 size: 16 residues. Germline V lookup: CDR1 PRHDT, CDR2 FYEKMQ (reference sequence). This chain's CDR3 is CASSRDRLLSTDTQYF. CDR3 in DNA: TGTGCCAGCAGCAGAGACAGACTACTTAGCACAGATACGCAGTATTTT.

This clonotype was detected a few times. DNA of the CDR3: TGTGCCAGCAGCCAAGGTCCCCCTAGCTCCTACAATGAGCAGTTCTTC. Translated: CASSQGPPSSYNEQFF. The V call is TRBV14, the J call TRBJ2-1; no clear D gene. The germline CDR1 and CDR2 sequences are SGHDN and FVKESK. The CDR3 sequence is 16 residues long. Trimming took off 1 base at V and 0 bases at J, with 10 bases between the two ends.

The chain has TRBV7-2 and TRBJ2-1; the D gene is possibly TRBD2 (5 bases). This CDR3 comprises 12 residues. The V and J ends lost 5 bases and 12 bases respectively, with 14 bases between them. Per germline, CDR1 SGHTA and CDR2 FQGNSA. The CDR3 reads CASSPLDRGQFF. The CDR3 DNA reads as TGTGCCAGCAGCCCCCTAGACCGGGGGCAGTTCTTC.

The chain employs TRBV7-2 and TRBJ2-3; D perhaps matches TRBD1 (5 bases). CDR3 size: 16 residues. CDR1 is SGHTA and CDR2 is FQGNSA in the germline V gene. Trimming left V 5 bases short and J 1 base short, with 16 bases between. CDR3 in amino acids: CASSPPRLGGTDTQYF. The CDR3 nucleotides read TGTGCCAGCAGCCCTCCTCGGCTAGGGGGCACAGATACGCAGTATTTT.

This clonotype was counted a few times. The gene calls are TRBV4-3 and TRBJ2-3; D is possibly TRBD1 or TRBD2 (6 bases each). Germline lookup yields CDR1 LGHNA and CDR2 YSLEER. The V end was cut by 4 bases, the J end by 0 bases, with 11 bases between. The CDR3 consists of 15 residues. CDR3 sequence reads: CASSPQGRSTDTQYF. The CDR3 coding sequence is TGCGCCAGCAGCCCCCAGGGGAGGAGCACAGATACGCAGTATTTT.

The CDR3: CASSPVSGIISGANVLTF. DNA of the CDR3: TGTGCCAGCAGCCCAGTCTCAGGGATAATCTCTGGGGCCAACGTCCTGACTTTC. This chain uses TRBV14 with TRBJ2-6; D possibly corresponds to TRBD1 (5 bases). Germline CDR1 and CDR2: SGHDN and FVKESK. The CDR3 sequence is 18 residues long. V was cut by 4 bases and J by 0 bases, with 16 bases left in between.